The next 18 T cell receptor beta chains were all read from a single sample in a study of blood T cell repertoires in COVID-19. Generated by immunoSEQ multiplex PCR, the TCRdb table keeps only in-frame clones and is missing some. The sample carries roughly 400,000 clones, roughly 90% recorded once. Material for sequencing was PBMCs or T cells enriched from blood (not recorded which). The receptors were gathered from a woman in her 40s who had been exposed to COVID-19.

The V call is TRBV5-1, the J call TRBJ1-2, with D unclear. Germline V lookup: CDR1 SGHRS, CDR2 YFSETQ. Trimming pared 0 bases from V and 5 bases from J, leaving 8 bases between. This CDR3 comprises 13 residues. CDR3 bases: TGCGCCAGCAGCTTGGAACAGAAATATGGCTACACCTTC. Amino acid sequence: CASSLEQKYGYTF.

CDR3 sequence (DNA): TGTGCCAGTAGTATAATCCCGGGACAACTGAACACTGAAGCTTTCTTT. This gives the protein CASSIIPGQLNTEAFF. The gene calls are TRBV19 and TRBJ1-1; a possible D gene is TRBD1 (6 bases). CDR3 length: 16 residues. The ends were cut back, 2 bases at V and 0 bases at J, with 13 bases in the middle. CDR1 is LNHDA and CDR2 is SQIVND in the germline V gene (reference sequence).

The chain is built from TRBV30 and TRBJ1-2; 12 bases line up with TRBD1. This CDR3 is built from 17 residues. Germline CDR1 and CDR2: GTSNPN and SVGIG (reference sequence). V was clipped by 3 bases and J by 4 bases; unmatched bases: 12. The CDR3 loop reads CAWSPKGQGARGYGYTF. In DNA, the CDR3 is TGTGCCTGGAGCCCAAAGGGACAGGGGGCGCGAGGCTATGGCTACACCTTC. Complete variable domain (other parts from reference TRBV30 and TRBJ1-2): SQTIHQWPATLVQPVGSPLSLECTVEGTSNPNLYWYRQAAGRGLQLLFYSVGIGQISSEVPQNLSASRPQDRQFILSSKKLLLSDSGFYLCAWSPKGQGARGYGYTFGSGTRLTVV.

In its sample, this clone was seen once. V and J are TRBV5-1 and TRBJ2-7; TRBD1 matches 8 bases. Trimming cost V 4 bases and J 5 bases; bases outside gene matches: 5. The germline V gene encodes CDR1 SGHRS and CDR2 YFSETQ. The CDR3 is 13 amino acids. CDR3 loop: CASSRDRLNEQYF. In DNA form, the CDR3 reads TGCGCCAGCAGCCGGGACAGGCTCAACGAGCAGTACTTC.

The rearrangement uses TRBV7-9 and TRBJ1-3; D might be TRBD1 (5 bases). The CDR3 has 14 residues. The germline CDR1 and CDR2 sequences are SEHNR and FQNEAQ (reference sequence). Trimming stripped 4 bases from V and 2 bases from J, with 9 bases between. The CDR3, as DNA: TGTGCCAGCAGCTCCGGGGGAACTGGAAACACCATATATTTT. Amino acid sequence: CASSSGGTGNTIYF.

The rearrangement links TRBV7-2 to TRBJ2-1; 12 bases line up with TRBD2. The CDR3 contains 15 residues. Germline CDR1 SGHTA, CDR2 FQGNSA. The ends lost 5 bases at V and 7 bases at J; junction bases unmatched: 6. CDR3 sequence reads: CASSVGLAGFNEQFF. CDR3 nucleotide sequence: TGTGCCAGCAGCGTAGGACTAGCGGGGTTTAATGAGCAGTTCTTC.

The rearrangement uses TRBV5-1 and TRBJ2-1, with TRBD2 identical over 9 bases. The CDR3 covers 15 residues. With 0 bases clipped from V and 4 bases from J, the junction kept 2 bases outside the gene matches. The germline gives CDR1 SGHRS, CDR2 YFSETQ. This CDR3 is CASSLVSGSYNEQFF. CDR3 nucleotide sequence: TGCGCCAGCAGCTTGGTTAGCGGGAGTTACAATGAGCAGTTCTTC.

This clone came up once. The rearrangement joins TRBV3-1 (or the pseudogene TRBV3-2) to TRBJ1-5, with D maybe TRBD1 (5 bases). Germline V CDR1 and CDR2: LGHDT, YNNKEL (reference sequence). V dropped 1 base and J dropped 5 bases, with 9 bases sitting between them. The CDR3 has 14 amino acids. CDR3 region: CASSQVRGYQPQHF. CDR3 sequence (DNA): TGTGCCAGCAGCCAAGTAAGGGGTTATCAGCCCCAGCATTTT.

CDR3 region: CASSYLRGETQYF. DNA of the CDR3: TGTGCCAGCAGTTACCTGCGGGGGGAGACCCAGTACTTC. The genes are TRBV6-2 or TRBV6-3 and TRBJ2-5, with 7 bases matching TRBD2. The CDR3 spans 13 residues. Germline loops: CDR1 MNHEY, CDR2 SVGEGT. V trimming: 2 bases; J trimming: 5 bases; junction bases outside the gene matches: 2.

This clone has a single count. V gene TRBV19 combines with J gene TRBJ1-5; D gene unclear. CDR3 size: 13 residues. Looked up from germline, CDR1 is LNHDA and CDR2 is SQIVND (reference sequence). The V end was cut by 5 bases, the J end by 4 bases, with 9 bases between. The CDR3 nucleotides read TGTGCCAGTAGTGGCCAGATGAATCAGCCCCAGCATTTT. Its protein is CASSGQMNQPQHF.

The V and J genes are TRBV6-2 or TRBV6-3 and TRBJ1-5; 9 bases fit TRBD1. There are 15 residues in the CDR3. The V and J ends lost 4 bases and 6 bases, in that order; junction bases with no gene match: 7. CDR1 is MNHEY, CDR2 SVGEGT, per germline. In nucleotides, the CDR3 is TGTGCCAGCAGTTCCTTGGACAGGGGTAGTCAGCCCCAGCATTTT. Protein sequence: CASSSLDRGSQPQHF.

The genes are TRBV5-6 and TRBJ2-6, with 7 bases lining up with TRBD1. CDR3 size: 15 residues. CDR1 and CDR2 (germline): SGHDT, YYEEEE. The J segment lost 4 bases and the V segment lost 3 bases, leaving 4 bases of the junction unmatched. The CDR3 spells CASSSDRAGANVLTF. As DNA, the CDR3 is TGTGCCAGCAGCTCCGACAGGGCCGGGGCCAACGTCCTGACTTTC. Looking up the rest from reference TRBV5-6 and TRBJ2-6 gives the full variable domain: DAGVTQSPTHLIKTRGQQVTLRCSPKSGHDTVSWYQQALGQGPQFIFQYYEEEERQRGNFPDRFSGHQFPNYSSELNVNALLLGDSALYLCASSSDRAGANVLTFGAGSRLTVL.

The V gene is TRBV19, the J gene TRBJ2-1; 8 bases fit TRBD2. Germline V gene data show CDR1 as LNHDA and CDR2 as SQIVND (reference sequence). V shed 3 bases, J shed 2 bases, and the junction held 12 bases outside the gene matches. This CDR3 contains 18 residues. The CDR3 region has the DNA TGTGCCAGTAGTATTCAGGCCCCGCTTAGCGGGGCCTACAATGAGCAGTTCTTC. Encoded protein: CASSIQAPLSGAYNEQFF.

V and J are TRBV6-5 and TRBJ1-1, with D maybe TRBD1 (6 bases). The CDR3 has 12 amino acids. Germline loops: CDR1 MNHEY, CDR2 SVGAGI. V lost 4 bases to trimming and J lost 6 bases, with 9 bases between them. The CDR3 is CASSSEGAEAFF. In DNA, the CDR3 is TGTGCCAGCAGTTCCGAGGGGGCTGAAGCTTTCTTT.

The chain employs TRBV19 and TRBJ2-7; 12 bases map to TRBD2. Unmatched junction bases numbered 14, after V lost 6 bases and J lost 2 bases. The CDR3 runs to 18 residues. The germline CDR1 and CDR2 sequences are LNHDA and SQIVND (reference sequence). CDR3 residues: CASSTTSGRKRAAYEQYF. In DNA, the CDR3 is TGTGCCAGTAGCACGACTAGCGGGAGAAAGCGGGCAGCCTACGAGCAGTACTTC. The whole variable domain, filled in from reference TRBV19 and TRBJ2-7, reads DGGITQSPKYLFRKEGQNVTLSCEQNLNHDAMYWYRQDPGQGLRLIYYSQIVNDFQKGDIAEGYSVSREKKESFPLTVTSAQKNPTAFYLCASSTTSGRKRAAYEQYFGPGTRLTVT.

The gene calls are TRBV30 and TRBJ2-4; 7 nucleotides match TRBD1. The CDR3 runs 13 residues. In germline, CDR1 is GTSNPN, CDR2 SVGIG (reference sequence). V shed 8 bases, J shed 1 base, and the junction held 5 bases outside the gene matches. The CDR3 sequence: CALDREAKNIQYF. CDR3 in DNA: TGTGCCCTAGACAGGGAGGCCAAAAACATTCAGTACTTC.

The chain combines TRBV18 with TRBJ1-6; 8 bases align to TRBD1. Trimming took 2 bases from V and 10 from J; bases not matched to a gene: 7. Germline-derived CDR1 and CDR2 are KGHSH and LQKENI. The CDR3 runs 15 residues. The chain's CDR3 is CASSPETGERSPLHF. CDR3 coding DNA: TGTGCCAGCTCACCAGAGACAGGGGAGCGGTCACCCCTCCACTTT. The full variable domain, rest sourced from reference TRBV18 and TRBJ1-6, is NAGVMQNPRHLVRRRGQEARLRCSPMKGHSHVYWYRQLPEEGLKFMVYLQKENIIDESGMPKERFSAEFPKEGPSILRIQQVVRGDSAAYFCASSPETGERSPLHFGNGTRLTVT.

The chain has TRBV19 and TRBJ1-4, with 7 bases lining up with TRBD1. Trimming took 8 bases from V and 6 from J; bases not matched to a gene: 9. This CDR3 region has 14 residues. Germline V gene sequence: CDR1 LNHDA, CDR2 SQIVND (reference sequence). The CDR3 region has the DNA TGTGCCAGTCGGCTCAGACAGGGTTATGAAAAACTGTTTTTT. Protein sequence: CASRLRQGYEKLFF.